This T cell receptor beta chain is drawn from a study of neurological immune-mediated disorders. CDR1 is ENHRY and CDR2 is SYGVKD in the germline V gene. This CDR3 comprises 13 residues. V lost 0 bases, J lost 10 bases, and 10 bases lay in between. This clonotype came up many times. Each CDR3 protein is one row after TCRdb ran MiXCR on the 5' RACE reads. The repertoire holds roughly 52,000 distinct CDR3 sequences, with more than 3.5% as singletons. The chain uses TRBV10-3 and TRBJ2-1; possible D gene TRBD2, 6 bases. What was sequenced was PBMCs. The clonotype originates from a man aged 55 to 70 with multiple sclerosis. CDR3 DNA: TGTGCCATCAGTGAGTCACAGAGCGGGGAGCAGTTCTTC. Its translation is CAISESQSGEQFF.